The 30 T cell receptor beta chains below come from one sample, sequenced in a study of cytomegalovirus exposure and HLA in healthy donors. PCR amplification relied on 60 Vbeta primers (plus 13 Jbeta primers). Repertoires were generated with immunoSEQ multiplex PCR, while TCRdb's copy carries only in-frame clones and drops some. Of 150,000 to 200,000 clones in the sample, 77% are singletons; the top ten hold approximately 1.4%. The sample comprised PBMCs. The receptors here all came from a man younger than 30 in good health and CMV-seronegative.

This chain uses TRBV4-2 with TRBJ2-2, with D possibly being TRBD2 (6 bases). V dropped 1 base and J dropped 9 bases, with 12 bases sitting between them. The V gene's germline CDR1 is LGHNA and CDR2 YNFKEQ. The CDR3 contains 14 residues. The DNA of the CDR3 is TGTGCCAGCAGCCAAGGGGGGGTCCCCAGGGAGCTGTTTTTT. It codes for CASSQGGVPRELFF.

This clone was seen a handful of times. The V call is TRBV15, the J call TRBJ1-2; perhaps TRBD1 as D (6 bases). The germline V and J ends were trimmed by 5 bases and 8 bases, with 15 bases remaining between them. The CDR3 totals 13 residues. The germline CDR1 and CDR2 sequences are LNHNV and YYDKDF (reference sequence). This CDR3 is CATSGQGQRGYTF. CDR3 nucleotide sequence: TGTGCCACCAGCGGCCAAGGACAGCGGGGCTACACCTTC.

This chain connects TRBV9 to TRBJ2-3; no reliable D call. Per the germline V gene, CDR1 is SGDLS and CDR2 is YYNGEE. Trimming removed 0 bases at V and 0 bases at J, with 11 bases between. CDR3 length equals 16 residues. The CDR3 bases are TGTGCCAGCAGCGTAGGCCTTTCTAGGAGCACAGATACGCAGTATTTT. This gives the protein CASSVGLSRSTDTQYF.

CDR3 DNA: TGTGCCAGCAGCTTAGGAGGCAGGGGGGACTATGGCTACACCTTC. As protein: CASSLGGRGDYGYTF. The chain couples TRBV13 to TRBJ1-2; 7 bases are shared with TRBD1. Trimming at V came to 0 bases and at J to 3 bases, leaving 4 bases not matched to a gene. This CDR3 has 15 residues. The V gene's germline CDR1 is PRHDT and CDR2 FYEKMQ (reference sequence).

The genes are TRBV9 and TRBJ2-6, with D maybe TRBD1 (6 bases). Germline CDR1 is SGDLS and CDR2 is YYNGEE. The CDR3 sequence is 17 residues long. V was pared by 1 base and J by 0 bases, with 11 bases between. CDR3 nucleotides: TGTGCCAGCAGCGTACGAACAGGGCTCTCTGGGGCCAACGTCCTGACTTTC. The encoded protein is CASSVRTGLSGANVLTF.

The chain is built from TRBV27 and TRBJ2-5; TRBD1 might be the D (6 bases). There are 14 residues in the CDR3. The V end was cut by 3 bases, the J end by 5 bases, with 13 bases between. CDR1 MNHEY and CDR2 SMNVEV come from the germline V gene (reference sequence). The CDR3 DNA sequence: TGTGCCAGCAGTTTGATCAGGGGCGGGGAGACCCAGTACTTC. Amino acid sequence: CASSLIRGGETQYF.

In regard to this clone: Germline is not matched at one junction end, which may reflect a read error. In the same sample, other DNA sequences code for this CDR3. The rearrangement links TRBV11-2 to TRBJ2-2; the match to TRBD2 covers 10 bases. The CDR3 contains 16 residues. CDR1 and CDR2 from the germline V gene are SGHAT and FQNNGV. The DNA for the CDR3 is TGTGCCAGCACCAACGAGGGACTAGCGTACACCGGAGAGCTGTTTTTT. This sequence encodes CASTNEGLAYTGELFF. Complete variable domain (other parts from reference TRBV11-2 and TRBJ2-2): EAGVAQSPRYKIIEKRQSVAFWCNPISGHATLYWYQQILGQGPKLLIQFQNNGVVDDSQLPKDRFSAERLKGVDSTLKIQPAKLEDSAVYLCASTNEGLAYTGELFFGEGSRLTVL.

The rearrangement links TRBV6-1 to TRBJ2-5, with 7 nucleotides matching TRBD2. Per the germline V gene, CDR1 is MNHNS and CDR2 is SASEGT. Germline trimming cut 2 bases from V and 1 base from J; bases unmatched to any gene: 7. There are 16 residues in the CDR3. CDR3 in amino acids: CASSEMAGTIQETQYF. The CDR3 coding sequence is TGTGCCAGCAGTGAAATGGCAGGGACTATCCAAGAGACCCAGTACTTC.

The V call is TRBV7-9, the J call TRBJ2-7; maybe TRBD2 (5 bases). V was cut by 5 bases and J by 2 bases, with 13 bases left in between. Germline assignment: CDR1 SEHNR and CDR2 FQNEAQ (reference sequence). This CDR3 spans 14 amino acids. CDR3 residues: CASSPPRGTYEQYF. DNA of the CDR3: TGTGCCAGCAGCCCACCACGGGGAACCTACGAGCAGTACTTC.

The CDR3: CASSSGTFNEQYF. CDR3 bases: TGTGCCAGCAGTTCCGGGACATTCAACGAGCAGTACTTC. This chain links TRBV27 with TRBJ2-5, with a possible D match to TRBD1 (6 bases). The J call is uncertain, as TRBJ2-7 better fits the DNA end. From germline, CDR1 is MNHEY and CDR2 SMNVEV (reference sequence). This CDR3 is built from 13 residues.

V usage is TRBV19 and J usage is TRBJ1-5; the D is unclear. Trimming shortened V by 7 bases and J by 4 bases, and 14 bases separated the two germline ends. This CDR3 spans 14 amino acids. From germline, CDR1 is LNHDA and CDR2 SQIVND (reference sequence). CDR3 in DNA: TGTGCCAGTACCCTACGGGGAGATAATCAGCCCCAGCATTTT. It codes for CASTLRGDNQPQHF.

V gene TRBV27 combines with J gene TRBJ2-3; 12 bases line up with TRBD2. The CDR3 covers 19 residues. Germline-derived CDR1 and CDR2 are MNHEY and SMNVEV (reference sequence). With 3 bases clipped from V and 0 bases from J, the junction kept 10 bases outside the gene matches. CDR3: CASSFRLAGGPSSTDTQYF. The DNA for the CDR3 is TGTGCCAGCAGTTTTCGTCTAGCGGGGGGGCCATCTAGCACAGATACGCAGTATTTT.

The gene calls are TRBV9 and TRBJ2-7, with no clear D. Germline V gives CDR1 SGDLS, CDR2 YYNGEE. V gave up 3 bases and J gave up 6 bases, with 10 bases separating them. The CDR3 spans 12 residues. The CDR3, as DNA: TGTGCCAGCAGCGGTTCCTTCGGCGAGCAGTACTTC. Translating gives CASSGSFGEQYF.

This clone was detected once. The CDR3 DNA reads as TGTGCCAGCTCACCCTGGACTAGTGCGGTCACCGGGGAGCTGTTTTTT. It encodes CASSPWTSAVTGELFF. This chain joins TRBV18 and TRBJ2-2; 7 bases map to TRBD2. The CDR3 sequence is 16 residues long. The trim removed 3 bases at V and 4 bases at J, leaving 8 bases unmatched. Germline lookup yields CDR1 KGHSH and CDR2 LQKENI.

The chain employs TRBV6-5 and TRBJ1-1, with D possibly TRBD1 on 5 matching bases. Germline CDR1 MNHEY, CDR2 SVGAGI. The CDR3 loop spans 13 amino acids. The germline V and J ends were trimmed by 4 bases and 7 bases, with 13 bases remaining between them. CDR3 coding DNA: TGTGCCAGCAGTTTGACAGAGAAGAATGAAGCTTTCTTT. Protein: CASSLTEKNEAFF.

The chain is built from TRBV30 and TRBJ2-5; D perhaps matches TRBD1 (6 bases). Per the germline V gene, CDR1 is GTSNPN and CDR2 is SVGIG (reference sequence). V was pared by 0 bases and J by 2 bases, with 13 bases between. CDR3 length equals 15 residues. CDR3 amino acids: CAWSVARDIQETQYF. CDR3 nucleotide sequence: TGTGCCTGGAGTGTAGCCCGGGACATACAAGAGACCCAGTACTTC.

The chain carries TRBV5-4 and TRBJ2-1; 12 bases match TRBD2. The CDR3 contains 19 residues. With V trimmed by 2 bases and J by 5 bases, 14 bases remained unmatched. Per the germline V gene, CDR1 is SGHNT and CDR2 is YYREEE (reference sequence). CDR3 sequence: CASSLKGLAGGPRNNEQFF. DNA of the CDR3: TGTGCCAGCAGCTTAAAGGGGCTAGCGGGAGGGCCGAGGAACAATGAGCAGTTCTTC. The complete variable domain, with remaining parts taken from reference TRBV5-4 and TRBJ2-1, reads ETGVTQSPTHLIKTRGQQVTLRCSSQSGHNTVSWYQQALGQGPQFIFQYYREEENGRGNFPPRFSGLQFPNYSSELNVNALELDDSALYLCASSLKGLAGGPRNNEQFFGPGTRLTVL.

The chain uses TRBV19 and TRBJ1-1; D is perhaps TRBD1 (6 bases). CDR3 length: 13 amino acids. Germline-derived CDR1 and CDR2 are LNHDA and SQIVND (reference sequence). Trimming left V 6 bases short and J 5 bases short, with 13 bases between. The DNA for the CDR3 is TGTGCCAGTAGCACCACCAGGGGAACTGAAGCTTTCTTT. Residues: CASSTTRGTEAFF.

This clone showed up just a few times. The chain is built from TRBV7-2 and TRBJ1-1; D is possibly TRBD1 (6 bases). The CDR3 consists of 14 residues. Trimming stripped 0 bases from V and 11 bases from J, with 16 bases between. Germline CDR1 and CDR2: SGHTA and FQGNSA. DNA for the CDR3: TGTGCCAGCAGCTTAGCGCGGGGGGGTAGGGGGGCTTTCTTT. Encoded protein: CASSLARGGRGAFF. Drawing the rest from reference TRBV7-2 and TRBJ1-1, the complete variable domain is GAGVSQSPSNKVTEKGKDVELRCDPISGHTALYWYRQSLGQGLEFLIYFQGNSAPDKSGLPSDRFSAERTGGSVSTLTIQRTQQEDSAVYLCASSLARGGRGAFFGQGTRLTVV.

The chain joins TRBV5-6 to TRBJ2-5; no reliable D call. V was clipped by 2 bases and J by 11 bases, with 19 bases between them. Per germline, CDR1 SGHDT and CDR2 YYEEEE. The CDR3 length is 14 residues. The CDR3 is CASSFSSPYGEQYF. CDR3 DNA sequence: TGTGCCAGCAGCTTCTCTAGTCCTTACGGTGAGCAGTACTTC.

The rearrangement links TRBV7-2 to TRBJ2-3; the D gene is possibly TRBD1 (6 bases). The CDR3 spans 15 residues. The V end was cut by 5 bases, the J end by 0 bases, with 12 bases between. Germline V gene sequence: CDR1 SGHTA, CDR2 FQGNSA. CDR3 nucleotide sequence: TGTGCCAGCAGCATGGACAGAACTAGCACAGATACGCAGTATTTT. This sequence encodes CASSMDRTSTDTQYF.

The chain uses TRBV6-6 and TRBJ2-5, with D perhaps TRBD2 (6 bases). Germline loops: CDR1 MNHNY, CDR2 SVGAGI (reference sequence). The CDR3 is made up of 11 amino acids. Between the trimmed V and J ends, which lost 8 bases and 5 bases, there was a span of 9 bases. The CDR3 DNA is TGTGCCAGCGGGGGGTCGGAGACCCAGTACTTC. As protein: CASGGSETQYF.

The chain has TRBV7-9 and TRBJ1-2; D is perhaps TRBD1 (5 bases). The CDR3 covers 15 residues. CDR1 and CDR2 from the germline V gene are SEHNR and FQNEAQ (reference sequence). V lost 4 bases, J lost 8 bases, and 20 bases lay in between. For the CDR3, the DNA is TGTGCCAGCAGCTCAACATCGGGGATCGGGGGAGGCTACACCTTC. This translates into CASSSTSGIGGGYTF.

In the case of this clone: Other nucleotide sequences in the sample specify the same CDR3. The chain has TRBV4-3 and TRBJ2-4; 10 nucleotides line up with TRBD2. Germline assignment: CDR1 LGHNA and CDR2 YSLEER. The CDR3 spans 19 residues. The junction had 11 bases not matched to a gene; V was cut back by 1 base and J by 2 bases. CDR3 sequence reads: CASSQARSGGASSKNIQYF. Here the CDR3 DNA reads TGCGCCAGCAGCCAAGCAAGGAGCGGGGGGGCCTCGTCCAAAAACATTCAGTACTTC.

This clone occurred a few times. The rearrangement uses TRBV7-2 and TRBJ2-5, with D possibly matching TRBD2 (6 bases). Between the trimmed V and J ends, which lost 5 bases and 7 bases, there was a span of 14 bases. The CDR3 sequence is 13 residues long. Germline V gives CDR1 SGHTA, CDR2 FQGNSA. For the CDR3, the DNA is TGTGCCAGCAGCCGCGGGACGAGGGGGACCCAGTACTTC. This gives the protein CASSRGTRGTQYF.

The V gene is TRBV6-5, the J gene TRBJ2-7; D not resolved. The CDR3 is made up of 11 amino acids. Germline V gene data show CDR1 as MNHEY and CDR2 as SVGAGI. V dropped 9 bases and J dropped 4 bases, with 10 bases sitting between them. CDR3 sequence: CASSAGYEQYF. CDR3 bases: TGTGCCAGTTCAGCCGGGTACGAGCAGTACTTC.

This chain links TRBV4-3 with TRBJ2-1; 8 nucleotides align to TRBD2. The CDR3 is 15 residues long. V gave up 4 bases and J gave up 10 bases; unmatched junction bases: 12. Germline CDR1 and CDR2: LGHNA and YSLEER. The CDR3 region has the DNA TGCGCCAGCAGCCTGTTGTTAGCGGGGCCCAACGAGCAGTTCTTC. Its translation: CASSLLLAGPNEQFF.

The V gene is TRBV4-1, the J gene TRBJ2-5; TRBD1 agrees at 11 bases. With 4 bases clipped from V and 4 bases from J, the junction kept 14 bases outside the gene matches. The germline gives CDR1 MGHRA, CDR2 YSYEKL. The CDR3 runs to 18 residues. The CDR3 region has the DNA TGCGCCAGCAGCCGCGGACAGGGGGCGCAGGGTAGGCCAGAGACCCAGTACTTC. Its protein is CASSRGQGAQGRPETQYF.

The chain couples TRBV21-1 to TRBJ2-2; the table calls TRBD2, which could not be checked here. TRBV21-1 is designated a pseudogene. The CDR3 spans 14 residues. The CDR3 loop reads CASSKARRPEELFF. In nucleotides, the CDR3 is TGTGCCAGCAGCAAAGCGCGGCGACCGGAGGAGCTGTTTTTT.

Here the CDR3 reads CAWTRIWPWVETQYF. CDR3 DNA sequence: TGTGCCTGGACCAGGATCTGGCCCTGGGTAGAGACCCAGTACTTC. V gene TRBV30 combines with J gene TRBJ2-5; unclear D gene. Germline V gene sequence: CDR1 GTSNPN, CDR2 SVGIG (reference sequence). The CDR3 covers 15 residues. The germline V and J ends were trimmed by 4 bases and 4 bases, with 19 bases remaining between them.